This T cell receptor beta chain was captured in a study of Graves' ophthalmopathy and Graves' hyperthyroidism (dated by TCRdb to between 2017 and 2018). General notes on the study: Hyperthyroidism was defined as stable when no progression to ophthalmopathy occurred within 18 months of follow-up. The study used TCR beta repertoire signatures to distinguish Graves' ophthalmopathy from Graves' hyperthyroidism and to predict progression to ophthalmopathy. In total, under 150 blood samples were TCR-sequenced: under 45 ophthalmopathy, approximately 75 hyperthyroidism and some 17 hyperthyroidism-to-ophthalmopathy patients. To explore V-J signatures that separate ophthalmopathy from hyperthyroidism, a discovery set of about 98 patients was enrolled, consisting of about 43 with ophthalmopathy and about 60 with stable hyperthyroidism. An independent validation cohort was composed of approximately 18 hyperthyroidism patients and around 16 patients who later progressed from hyperthyroidism to ophthalmopathy. In more than five hyperthyroidism patients, the T-cell repertoires found in thyroid tissue were compared with those found in blood. After sampling, hyperthyroidism patients received methimazole starting at 30 mg daily, and ophthalmopathy patients received high-dose intravenous methylprednisolone. Overall results and qualifications from the work: Among expanded thyroid clonotypes with frequency above 0.001, most also showed up in blood, which suggests that blood repertoires may reflect the thyroid immune response. Sample size was not predetermined statistically, and investigators were not blinded to group allocation. Ophthalmopathy was separated from stable hyperthyroidism by the 13-signature model with roughly 90% sensitivity and approximately 84% specificity in cross-validation and with 80%/75% in the test set. In validation, the model predicted ophthalmopathy progression with over 60% sensitivity and 72.22% specificity; roughly 11 predicted patients were CT-confirmed with GO in a median of about 6.1 months.

With regard to this clonotype: Its antigen specificity is not known. No much larger clone exists at a distance of one base, and base qualities are not known.

Relative to germline, V is 0 bases shorter and J is 4 bases shorter, with 10 bases between their ends. CDR1 and CDR2, looked up from the germline V gene, are SGHAT and FQNNGV. From cysteine to phenylalanine, the CDR3 is 14 amino acids long. The kept DNA is CDR3 alone, 42 bases in frame from the first base. For repertoire sequencing, TCR beta CDR3 regions were amplified from RNA transcripts. The first round was an RT-PCR using HTBI primers with the Qiagen OneStep RT-PCR kit, and this first round was followed by a second-round multiplex PCR, then size selection and purification. Libraries were sequenced paired-end with 100 bp reads on an Illumina HiSeq2000. From the authors' description of their analysis: SOAPnuke was used to process the reads, removing any read that contained adapters or uncalled bases, had a mean Phred below 15, or lacked an exact match to the constant primer or identifier. COPE v1.2.5 was used to merge the high-quality paired reads. Unique nucleotide sequences were defined as clonotypes and aligned to IMGT TRB V, D and J references using MiTCR v1.1. The analysis was limited to V-J combinations with a frequency above 0.0001, which together covered just over 98% of the repertoires. A TCR clonal expansion and chaos score per V-J combination was defined as the ratio of F50 clonal expansion to chaos observed in the TCRdist matrix. Welch's t-statistics and random forest were used to reduce features to 10 to 15 V-J combinations, which were fed into a naive Bayes classifier. Thyroid-blood repertoire similarity was quantified with the Morisita-Horn index. TCRdb took the public reads, trimmed them with fastp at Q25, ran MiXCR for clone calling and kept in-frame beta chains. A single entry per CDR3 protein holds the most common genes and DNA from its merged rows. The V and J calls here are based on TCRdb, not the publication. In this sample the table shows 1 million to 1.3 million distinct CDR3 sequences, 35% to 45% of which occur a single time. Around 10% of the sample is in the top ten clones.

Hyperthyroidism patients were newly diagnosed, with disease duration under 2 months, and aged 18 to 65 years. Anyone with other autoimmune diseases, uncontrolled infections, pregnancy or lactation was excluded from the study. Diagnosis was based on clinical symptoms, serum thyroxine, TRAb, thyroid ultrasound and orbital computed tomography. Total RNA was extracted using Trizol reagent, and RNA quality was checked on an Agilent 2100 Bioanalyzer. The sequenced sample was peripheral blood or thyroid tissue (not recorded which). The chain joins TRBV11-2 to TRBJ2-7; no D segment can be confidently identified. The TCR was taken from an adult man with Graves' hyperthyroidism. The nucleotides read TGTGCCAGCAGCTTAGATCGGTGGGGATACGAGCAGTACTTC. It translates as CASSLDRWGYEQYF.